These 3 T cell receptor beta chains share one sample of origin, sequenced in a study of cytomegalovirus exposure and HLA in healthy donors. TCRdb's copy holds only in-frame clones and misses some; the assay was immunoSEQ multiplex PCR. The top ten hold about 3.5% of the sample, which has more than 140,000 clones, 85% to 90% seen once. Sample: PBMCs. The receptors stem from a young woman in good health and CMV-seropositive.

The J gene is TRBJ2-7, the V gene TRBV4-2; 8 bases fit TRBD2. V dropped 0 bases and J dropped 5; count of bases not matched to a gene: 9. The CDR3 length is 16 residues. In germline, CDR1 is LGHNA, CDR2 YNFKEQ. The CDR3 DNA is TGTGCCAGCAGCCAAGATCCAAGCGGGAGTATCAACGAGCAGTACTTC. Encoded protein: CASSQDPSGSINEQYF.

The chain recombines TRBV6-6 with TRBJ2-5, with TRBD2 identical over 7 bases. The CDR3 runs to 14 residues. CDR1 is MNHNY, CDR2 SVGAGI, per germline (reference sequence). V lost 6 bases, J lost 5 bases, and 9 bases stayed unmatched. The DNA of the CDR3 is TGTGCCAGCAGGCAGGGAGGGCCCCTGGAGACCCAGTACTTC. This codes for CASRQGGPLETQYF.

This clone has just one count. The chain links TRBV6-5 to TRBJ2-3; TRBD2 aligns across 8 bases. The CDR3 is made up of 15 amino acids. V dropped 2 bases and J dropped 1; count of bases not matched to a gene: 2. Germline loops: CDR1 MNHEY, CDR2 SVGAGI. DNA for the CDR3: TGTGCCAGCAGTTACAGCGGGAGAGGCACAGATACGCAGTATTTT. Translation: CASSYSGRGTDTQYF.